The clone carrying this TCR beta chain showed up just a few times. Participants spanned ages about 18 to 100 years and resided in over 20 US areas. Researchers sorted participants into cohorts using their self-reported clinical history. As handled by the study authors: Reference gene primer amplification gave nucleated cell count estimates. This table comes from immunoSEQ multiplex PCR, and its TCRdb copy is limited to in-frame clones, with some not included. Clone size and the V and J calls come from that table; the DNA yielded D and trimming. Of some 390,000 clones listed, about nine tenths are singletons. The data were taken from a study of blood T cell repertoires in COVID-19. Germline CDR1 ENHRY, CDR2 SYGVKD. With V trimmed by 8 bases and J by 2 bases, 6 bases remained unmatched. This CDR3 contains 13 residues.

The sequence came from a woman in her twenties or thirties who had recovered from COVID-19. Sequencing was done on a sample of PBMCs or T cells enriched from blood (not recorded which). The chain combines TRBV10-3 with TRBJ2-7; 7 bases match TRBD2. The DNA for the CDR3 is TGTGCCATCGGAGGACTAGGGGCCTACGAGCAGTACTTC. It specifies CAIGGLGAYEQYF.